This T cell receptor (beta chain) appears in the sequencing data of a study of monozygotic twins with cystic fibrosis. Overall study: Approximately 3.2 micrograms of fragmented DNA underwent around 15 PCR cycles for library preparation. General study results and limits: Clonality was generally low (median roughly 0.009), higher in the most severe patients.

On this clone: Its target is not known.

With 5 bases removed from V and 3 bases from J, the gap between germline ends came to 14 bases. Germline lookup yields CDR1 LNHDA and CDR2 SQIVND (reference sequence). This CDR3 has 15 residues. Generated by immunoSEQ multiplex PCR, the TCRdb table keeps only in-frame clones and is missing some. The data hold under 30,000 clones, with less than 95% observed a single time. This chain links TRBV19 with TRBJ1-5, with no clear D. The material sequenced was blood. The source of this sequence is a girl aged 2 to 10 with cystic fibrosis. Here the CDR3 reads CASSWGNEINQPQHF. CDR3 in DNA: TGTGCCAGTAGTTGGGGAAATGAGATCAATCAGCCCCAGCATTTT. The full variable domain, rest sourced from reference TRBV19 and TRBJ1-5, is DGGITQSPKYLFRKEGQNVTLSCEQNLNHDAMYWYRQDPGQGLRLIYYSQIVNDFQKGDIAEGYSVSREKKESFPLTVTSAQKNPTAFYLCASSWGNEINQPQHFGDGTRLSIL.